The 21 T cell receptor beta chains reported below all come from one sample, sequenced in a study of early T cells in non-severe SARS-CoV-2 infection. TCRdb reprocessed the 5' RACE reads via MiXCR and lists one record per CDR3 protein. The sample consists of about 71,000 distinct CDR3 sequences, 12% to 15% of them appearing once. The sequenced sample consisted of whole blood. The receptors derive from an adult who was a healthcare worker with PCR-confirmed SARS-CoV-2 infection or an uninfected control (not recorded which).

This clonotype has a count of ten or more. The J gene is TRBJ1-3, the V gene TRBV5-1; unclear D gene. This CDR3 comprises 13 residues. The ends were cut back, 5 bases at V and 2 bases at J, with 8 bases in the middle. From germline, CDR1 is SGHRS and CDR2 YFSETQ. The CDR3 loop reads CASSDLAGNTIYF. The CDR3 nucleotides read TGCGCCAGCAGTGATTTAGCTGGAAACACCATATATTTT.

This clonotype was seen a few times. The chain employs TRBV11-2 and TRBJ1-1; possible D gene TRBD1, 6 bases. The CDR3 runs 14 residues. Between the trimmed V and J ends, which lost 0 bases and 8 bases, there was a span of 13 bases. Germline-derived CDR1 and CDR2 are SGHAT and FQNNGV. The CDR3 nucleotides are TGTGCCAGCAGCTTAGAAAGCGGGGGCAGGGAAGCTTTCTTT. It specifies CASSLESGGREAFF.

This clonotype was recorded a few times. In DNA, the CDR3 is TGTGCCAGCAGCCCAAATCCTAATTCACCCCTCCACTTT. Its translation: CASSPNPNSPLHF. The chain has TRBV7-3 and TRBJ1-6; unclear D gene. Trimming shortened V by 5 bases and J by 6 bases, and 8 bases separated the two germline ends. The CDR3 extends over 13 amino acids. Germline V lookup: CDR1 SGHTA, CDR2 FQGTGA.

This clonotype was counted a few times. This CDR3 reads CSARKLRTGGYSYEQYF. CDR3 sequence (DNA): TGCAGTGCTAGAAAACTTCGGACAGGGGGTTACTCCTACGAGCAGTACTTC. The chain carries TRBV20-1 and TRBJ2-7; the match to TRBD1 covers 10 bases. This CDR3 is built from 17 residues. The ends lost 2 bases at V and 0 bases at J; junction bases unmatched: 10. The V gene's germline CDR1 is DFQATT and CDR2 SNEGSKA (reference sequence).

The rearrangement joins TRBV10-3 to TRBJ1-2; D is uncertain. The CDR3 loop spans 13 amino acids. The V gene lost 4 bases and the J gene lost 4 bases, with 10 bases spanning the gap. Germline V gives CDR1 ENHRY, CDR2 SYGVKD. The CDR3 here is CAISVERSYGYTF. The CDR3 region has the DNA TGTGCCATCAGTGTAGAACGGAGCTATGGCTACACCTTC.

Many counts were recorded for this clonotype. The chain recombines TRBV19 with TRBJ1-5; D is perhaps TRBD1 (5 bases). V was cut by 4 bases and J by 8 bases, with 12 bases left in between. Germline lookup yields CDR1 LNHDA and CDR2 SQIVND (reference sequence). The CDR3 has 13 residues. The CDR3 nucleotides are TGTGCCAGTAGTAGGGGCCCCCGTGAGCCCCAGCATTTT. It encodes CASSRGPREPQHF.

The chain carries TRBV7-2 and TRBJ2-6; no reliable D call. The V gene's germline CDR1 is SGHTA and CDR2 FQGNSA. V was clipped by 3 bases and J by 0 bases, with 12 bases between them. The length of the CDR3 is 17 residues. The CDR3 here is CASSLSPLSSGANVLTF. The CDR3 DNA follows: TGTGCCAGCAGCTTGAGTCCCCTTAGCTCTGGGGCCAACGTCCTGACTTTC.

The chain couples TRBV20-1 to TRBJ1-2; D remains unclear. Germline lookup yields CDR1 DFQATT and CDR2 SNEGSKA (reference sequence). This CDR3 region has 10 residues. Between the trimmed V and J ends, which lost 3 bases and 7 bases, there was a span of 6 bases. The CDR3 nucleotides read TGCAGTGCTAGGGGGTTTGGCTACACCTTC. Amino acids: CSARGFGYTF.

The rearrangement uses TRBV6-1 and TRBJ2-5; D unresolved. V lost 6 bases to trimming and J lost 7 bases, with 18 bases between them. CDR1 and CDR2 (germline): MNHNS, SASEGT. The length of the CDR3 is 14 residues. For the CDR3, the DNA is TGTGCCAGCAGCCAAGGCCTAATATCTGGGACCCAGTACTTC. Amino acid sequence: CASSQGLISGTQYF.

The sample holds a few counts of this clonotype. The rearrangement joins TRBV7-9 to TRBJ1-1; no definite D call. Between the trimmed V and J ends, which lost 1 base and 4 bases, there was a span of 4 bases. The CDR3 consists of 12 residues. CDR1 SEHNR and CDR2 FQNEAQ come from the germline V gene (reference sequence). CDR3 sequence reads: CASSLVATEAFF. DNA of the CDR3: TGTGCCAGCAGCTTAGTGGCCACTGAAGCTTTCTTT.

This clonotype was detected a few times. This rearrangement joins TRBV28 to TRBJ1-4, with TRBD1 matching 7 bases. The germline CDR1 and CDR2 sequences are MDHEN and SYDVKM. V gave up 5 bases and J gave up 10 bases; unmatched junction bases: 1. The CDR3 length is 11 residues. DNA of the CDR3: TGTGCCAGCAGTACAGGGGTAAAACTGTTTTTT. It yields the protein CASSTGVKLFF.

The chain couples TRBV5-1 to TRBJ2-3; D is undetermined. The CDR3 runs to 13 residues. V gave up 0 bases and J gave up 9 bases, with 11 bases separating them. Germline loops: CDR1 SGHRS, CDR2 YFSETQ. The CDR3 region is CASSLESTKTQYF. The CDR3 DNA sequence: TGCGCCAGCAGCTTGGAATCCACTAAGACGCAGTATTTT.

This clonotype occurred many times. The chain couples TRBV11-2 to TRBJ2-1; D is undetermined. CDR1 and CDR2 (germline): SGHAT, FQNNGV. This CDR3 is 11 amino acids long. With 3 bases removed from V and 6 bases from J, the gap between germline ends came to 3 bases. The CDR3 here is CASSLGNEQFF. CDR3 DNA sequence: TGTGCCAGCAGCTTGGGCAATGAGCAGTTCTTC.

In this sample, this clonotype turned up a few times. V gene TRBV10-3 combines with J gene TRBJ2-2; weak D call: TRBD1 (6 bases). V dropped 6 bases and J dropped 8 bases, with 10 bases sitting between them. The CDR3 spans 12 residues. CDR1 ENHRY and CDR2 SYGVKD come from the germline V gene. CDR3 sequence reads: CAISVQGGELFF. CDR3 bases: TGTGCCATCAGCGTACAGGGAGGGGAGCTGTTTTTT.

This chain links TRBV28 with TRBJ1-2; TRBD1 is a possible D gene (5 bases). This CDR3 has 15 amino acids. Trimming took off 6 bases at V and 0 bases at J, with 14 bases between the two ends. Germline V CDR1 and CDR2: MDHEN, SYDVKM. In DNA, the CDR3 is TGTGCCAGCAGACGAGGACACCCACCTAACTATGGCTACACCTTC. Its protein is CASRRGHPPNYGYTF.

This rearrangement joins TRBV29-1 to TRBJ2-1; D call uncertain. The CDR3 is 13 amino acids. Germline lookup yields CDR1 SQVTM and CDR2 ANQGSEA. V was cut by 4 bases and J by 3 bases, with 10 bases left in between. Here the CDR3 reads CSVVRVSYNEQFF. The CDR3 coding sequence is TGCAGCGTTGTTAGGGTCAGCTACAATGAGCAGTTCTTC.

This clonotype appeared a few times. The chain links TRBV12-3 or TRBV12-4 to TRBJ1-1; D gene unclear. The CDR3 sequence is 11 residues long. The V and J ends lost 5 bases and 10 bases respectively, with 11 bases between them. For the CDR3, the DNA is TGTGCCAGCAGTATCACCCTCGGAGCTTTCTTT. Amino acids: CASSITLGAFF.

This chain uses TRBV29-1 with TRBJ2-2; D may match TRBD1 or TRBD2 (5 bases each). CDR1 and CDR2 from the germline V gene are SQVTM and ANQGSEA. CDR3 size: 12 residues. V lost 4 bases to trimming and J lost 7 bases, with 10 bases between them. CDR3: CSVARGNGELFF. CDR3 bases: TGCAGCGTTGCGAGGGGAAACGGGGAGCTGTTTTTT.

The genes are TRBV20-1 and TRBJ2-4, with TRBD1 matching over 7 bases. Germline loops: CDR1 DFQATT, CDR2 SNEGSKA (reference sequence). J lost 7 bases, V lost 1 base, and 16 bases had no gene match. The CDR3 consists of 17 residues. DNA for the CDR3: TGCAGTGCTAGAGTCCCGGGACAGACTCACCCGGGGAACATTCAGTACTTC. Translation: CSARVPGQTHPGNIQYF.

This chain connects TRBV4-1 to TRBJ2-7; 7 nucleotides agree with TRBD1. V was clipped by 2 bases and J by 2 bases; unmatched bases: 6. From germline, CDR1 is MGHRA and CDR2 YSYEKL. This CDR3 contains 15 residues. The CDR3 sequence is CASSQFSGTAYEQYF. The CDR3 nucleotides are TGCGCCAGCAGCCAATTTTCCGGGACAGCCTACGAGCAGTACTTC.

This rearrangement joins TRBV12-3 or TRBV12-4 to TRBJ1-2; D is ambiguous. The V end was cut by 2 bases, the J end by 4 bases, with 8 bases between. This CDR3 spans 13 amino acids. CDR3 DNA sequence: TGTGCCAGCAGTTTAAGGCAGGCCTATGGCTACACCTTC. Amino acid sequence: CASSLRQAYGYTF.